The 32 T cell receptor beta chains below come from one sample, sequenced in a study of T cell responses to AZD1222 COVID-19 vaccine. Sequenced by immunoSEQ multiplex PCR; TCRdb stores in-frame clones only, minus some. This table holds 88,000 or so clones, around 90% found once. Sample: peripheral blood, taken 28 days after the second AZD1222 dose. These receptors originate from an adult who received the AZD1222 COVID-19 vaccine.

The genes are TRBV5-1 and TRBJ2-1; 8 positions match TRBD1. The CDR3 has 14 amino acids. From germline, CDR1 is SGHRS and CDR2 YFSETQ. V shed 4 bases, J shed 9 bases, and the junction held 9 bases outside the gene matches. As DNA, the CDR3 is TGCGCCAGCAGCGAGCAGGGGGCGATCGGTGAGCAGTTCTTC. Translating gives CASSEQGAIGEQFF.

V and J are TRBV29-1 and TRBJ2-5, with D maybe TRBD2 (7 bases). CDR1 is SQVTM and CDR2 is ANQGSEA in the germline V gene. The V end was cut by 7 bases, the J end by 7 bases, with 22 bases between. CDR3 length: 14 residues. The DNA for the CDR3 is TGCAGCGGAGGGGGGGGCTATCTAGGTGGGACCCAGTACTTC. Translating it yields CSGGGGYLGGTQYF.

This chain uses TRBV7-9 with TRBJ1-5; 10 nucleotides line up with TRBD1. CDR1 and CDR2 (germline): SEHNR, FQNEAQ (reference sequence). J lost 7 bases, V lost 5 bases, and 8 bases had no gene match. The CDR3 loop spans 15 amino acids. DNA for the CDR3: TGTGCCAGCAGCAAGACAGGGGGCGAAGGGCAGCCCCAGCATTTT. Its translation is CASSKTGGEGQPQHF.

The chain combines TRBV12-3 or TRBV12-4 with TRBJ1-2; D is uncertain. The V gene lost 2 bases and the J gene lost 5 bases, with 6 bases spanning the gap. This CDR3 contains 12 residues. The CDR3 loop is CASSLKEYGYTF. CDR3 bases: TGTGCCAGCAGTTTAAAGGAGTATGGCTACACCTTC.

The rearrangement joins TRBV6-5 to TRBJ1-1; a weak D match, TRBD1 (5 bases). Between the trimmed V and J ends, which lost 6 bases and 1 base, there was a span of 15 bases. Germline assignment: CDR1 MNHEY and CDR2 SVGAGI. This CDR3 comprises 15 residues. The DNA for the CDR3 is TGTGCCAGCAGAGCCGGGCTAAGGGGGAACACTGAAGCTTTCTTT. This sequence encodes CASRAGLRGNTEAFF.

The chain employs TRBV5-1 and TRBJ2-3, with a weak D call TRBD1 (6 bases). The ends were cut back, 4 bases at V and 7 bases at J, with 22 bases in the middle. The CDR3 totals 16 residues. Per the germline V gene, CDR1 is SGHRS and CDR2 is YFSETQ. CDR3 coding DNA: TGCGCCAGCAGCAAACTCCGGGACACCTCCACTCATACGCAGTATTTT. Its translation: CASSKLRDTSTHTQYF.

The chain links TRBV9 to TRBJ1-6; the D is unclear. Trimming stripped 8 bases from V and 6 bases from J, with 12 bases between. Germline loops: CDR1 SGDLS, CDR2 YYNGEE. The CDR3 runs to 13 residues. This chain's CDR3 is CASGIGPNSPLHF. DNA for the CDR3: TGTGCCAGTGGGATCGGGCCTAATTCACCCCTCCACTTT.

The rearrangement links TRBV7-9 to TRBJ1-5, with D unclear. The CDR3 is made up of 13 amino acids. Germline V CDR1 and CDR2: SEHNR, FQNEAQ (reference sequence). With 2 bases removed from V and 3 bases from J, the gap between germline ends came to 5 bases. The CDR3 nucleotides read TGTGCCAGCAGCTTAAGGTACAATCAGCCCCAGCATTTT. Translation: CASSLRYNQPQHF.

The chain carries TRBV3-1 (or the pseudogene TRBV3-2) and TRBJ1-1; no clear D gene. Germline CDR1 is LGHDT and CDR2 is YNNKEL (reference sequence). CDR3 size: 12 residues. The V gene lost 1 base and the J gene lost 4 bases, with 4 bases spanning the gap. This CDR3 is CASSQVSTEAFF. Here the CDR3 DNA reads TGTGCCAGCAGCCAAGTTAGCACTGAAGCTTTCTTT.

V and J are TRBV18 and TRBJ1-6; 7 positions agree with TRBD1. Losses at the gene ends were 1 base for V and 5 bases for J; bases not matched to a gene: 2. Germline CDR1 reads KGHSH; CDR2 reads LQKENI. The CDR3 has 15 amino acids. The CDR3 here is CASSPRGGNNSPLHF. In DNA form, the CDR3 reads TGTGCCAGCTCACCACGAGGGGGCAATAATTCACCCCTCCACTTT.

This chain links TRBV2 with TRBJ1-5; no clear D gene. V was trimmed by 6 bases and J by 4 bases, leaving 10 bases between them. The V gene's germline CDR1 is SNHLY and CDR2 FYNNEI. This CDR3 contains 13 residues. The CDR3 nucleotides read TGTGCCAGCAGCATACAGAGTAATCAGCCCCAGCATTTT. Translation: CASSIQSNQPQHF.

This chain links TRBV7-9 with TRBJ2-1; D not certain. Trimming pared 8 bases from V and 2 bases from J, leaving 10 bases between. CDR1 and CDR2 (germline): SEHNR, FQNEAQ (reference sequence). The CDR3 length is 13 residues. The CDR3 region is CASHSAPYNEQFF. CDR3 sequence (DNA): TGTGCCAGCCACTCAGCCCCCTACAATGAGCAGTTCTTC.

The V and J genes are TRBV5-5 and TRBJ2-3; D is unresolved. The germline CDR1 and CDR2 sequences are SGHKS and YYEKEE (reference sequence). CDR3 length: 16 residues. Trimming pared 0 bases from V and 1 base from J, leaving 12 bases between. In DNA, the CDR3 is TGTGCCAGCAGCTTGGTTATAGGGCTAGGCACAGATACGCAGTATTTT. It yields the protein CASSLVIGLGTDTQYF.

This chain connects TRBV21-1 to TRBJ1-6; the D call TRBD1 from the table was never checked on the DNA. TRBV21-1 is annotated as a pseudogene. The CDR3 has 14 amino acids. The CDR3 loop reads CASRGGTVNSPLHF. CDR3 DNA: TGTGCCAGCAGAGGCGGGACAGTTAATTCACCCCTCCACTTT.

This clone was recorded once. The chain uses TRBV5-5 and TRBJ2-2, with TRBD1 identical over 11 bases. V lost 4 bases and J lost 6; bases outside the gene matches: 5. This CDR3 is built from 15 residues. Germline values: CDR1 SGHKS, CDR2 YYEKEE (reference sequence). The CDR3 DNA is TGTGCCAGCAGCCGGGCGGGACAGGGGGCCGGGGAGCTGTTTTTT. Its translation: CASSRAGQGAGELFF.

DNA for the CDR3: TGTGCCAGCAGGATTGGTGGGGGCAGCAATCAGCCCCAGCATTTT. Translated: CASRIGGGSNQPQHF. The V gene is TRBV5-5, the J gene TRBJ1-5, with D possibly being TRBD1 (6 bases). CDR3 length equals 15 residues. From germline, CDR1 is SGHKS and CDR2 YYEKEE (reference sequence). V dropped 5 bases and J dropped 1 base, with 13 bases sitting between them.

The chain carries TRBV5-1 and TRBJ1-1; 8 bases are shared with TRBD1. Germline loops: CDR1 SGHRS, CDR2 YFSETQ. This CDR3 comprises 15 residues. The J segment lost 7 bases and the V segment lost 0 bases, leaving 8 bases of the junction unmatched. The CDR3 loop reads CASSLVGWTGNEAFF. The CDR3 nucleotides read TGCGCCAGCAGCTTGGTTGGGTGGACAGGGAATGAAGCTTTCTTT.

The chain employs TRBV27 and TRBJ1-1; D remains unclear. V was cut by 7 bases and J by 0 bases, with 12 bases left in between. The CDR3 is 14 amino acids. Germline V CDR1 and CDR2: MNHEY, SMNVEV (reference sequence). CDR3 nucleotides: TGTGCCAGCACGCGATCAGGCATGAACACTGAAGCTTTCTTT. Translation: CASTRSGMNTEAFF.

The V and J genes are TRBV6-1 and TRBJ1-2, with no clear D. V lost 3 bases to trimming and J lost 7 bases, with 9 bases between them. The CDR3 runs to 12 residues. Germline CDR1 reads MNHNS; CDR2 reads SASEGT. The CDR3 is CASSEVGLGYTF. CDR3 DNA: TGTGCCAGCAGTGAGGTAGGGCTTGGCTACACCTTC.

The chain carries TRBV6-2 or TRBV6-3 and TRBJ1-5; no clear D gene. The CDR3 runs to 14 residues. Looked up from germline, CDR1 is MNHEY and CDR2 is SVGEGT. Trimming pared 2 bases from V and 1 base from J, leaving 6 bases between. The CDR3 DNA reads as TGTGCCAGCAGTTACCTGTTGAGCAATCAGCCCCAGCATTTT. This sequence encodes CASSYLLSNQPQHF.

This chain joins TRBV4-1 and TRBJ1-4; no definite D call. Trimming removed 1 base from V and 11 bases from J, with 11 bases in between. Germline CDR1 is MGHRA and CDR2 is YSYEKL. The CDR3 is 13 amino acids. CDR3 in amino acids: CASSQALRAKLFF. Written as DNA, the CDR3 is TGCGCCAGCAGCCAAGCACTTAGGGCCAAACTGTTTTTT.

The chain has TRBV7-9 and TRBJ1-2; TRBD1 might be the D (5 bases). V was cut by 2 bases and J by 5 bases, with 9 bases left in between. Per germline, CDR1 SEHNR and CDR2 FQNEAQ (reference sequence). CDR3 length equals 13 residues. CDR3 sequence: CASSLQGGYGYTF. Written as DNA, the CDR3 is TGTGCCAGCAGCTTACAGGGAGGGTATGGCTACACCTTC.

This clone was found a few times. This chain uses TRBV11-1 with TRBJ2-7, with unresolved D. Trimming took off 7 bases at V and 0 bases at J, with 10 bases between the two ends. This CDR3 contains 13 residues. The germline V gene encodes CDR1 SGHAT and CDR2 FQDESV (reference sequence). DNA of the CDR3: TGTGCCAGCACCCCAGAAGGCTCCTACGAGCAGTACTTC. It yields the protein CASTPEGSYEQYF.

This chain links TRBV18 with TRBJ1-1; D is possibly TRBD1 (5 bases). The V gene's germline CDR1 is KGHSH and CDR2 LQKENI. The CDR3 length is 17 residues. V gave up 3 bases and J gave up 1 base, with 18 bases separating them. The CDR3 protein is CASSPQAGLRQNTEAFF. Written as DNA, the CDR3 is TGTGCCAGCTCACCCCAGGCAGGGCTACGTCAGAACACTGAAGCTTTCTTT.

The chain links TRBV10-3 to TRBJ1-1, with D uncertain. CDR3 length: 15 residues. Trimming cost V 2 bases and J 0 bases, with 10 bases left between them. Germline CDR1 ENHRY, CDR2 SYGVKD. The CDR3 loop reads CAISERAPMNTEAFF. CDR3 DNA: TGTGCCATCAGTGAGAGGGCACCGATGAACACTGAAGCTTTCTTT.

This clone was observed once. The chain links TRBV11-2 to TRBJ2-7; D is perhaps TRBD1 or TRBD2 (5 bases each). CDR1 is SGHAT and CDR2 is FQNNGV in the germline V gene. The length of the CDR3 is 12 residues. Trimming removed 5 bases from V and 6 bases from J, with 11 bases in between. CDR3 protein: CASSLSGPEQYF. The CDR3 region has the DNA TGTGCCAGCAGCCTATCGGGGCCCGAGCAGTACTTC.

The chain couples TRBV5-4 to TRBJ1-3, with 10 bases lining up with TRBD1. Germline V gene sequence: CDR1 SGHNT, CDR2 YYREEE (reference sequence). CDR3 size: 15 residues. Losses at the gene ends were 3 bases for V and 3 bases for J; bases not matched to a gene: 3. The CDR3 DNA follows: TGTGCCAGCAGCTGGGACAGGGGATATGGAAACACCATATATTTT. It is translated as CASSWDRGYGNTIYF.

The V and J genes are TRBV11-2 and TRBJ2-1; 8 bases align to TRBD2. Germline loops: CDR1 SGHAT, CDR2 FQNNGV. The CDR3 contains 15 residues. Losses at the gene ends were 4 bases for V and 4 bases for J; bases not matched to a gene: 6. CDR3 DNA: TGTGCCAGCAGCTCCGGACTAGCCGGTTACAATGAGCAGTTCTTC. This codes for CASSSGLAGYNEQFF.

The CDR3 sequence: CASSQKGVADTQYF. The CDR3 DNA is TGTGCCAGCAGCCAAAAGGGCGTGGCAGATACGCAGTATTTT. V is TRBV3-1 (or the pseudogene TRBV3-2) and J is TRBJ2-3; no firm D call. CDR1 and CDR2 from the germline V gene are LGHDT and YNNKEL (reference sequence). This CDR3 is 14 amino acids long. V lost 2 bases and J lost 4, with 10 bases in between.

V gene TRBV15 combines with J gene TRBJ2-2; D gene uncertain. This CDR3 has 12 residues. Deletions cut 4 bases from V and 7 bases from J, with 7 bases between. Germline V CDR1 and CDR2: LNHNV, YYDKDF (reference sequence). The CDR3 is CATSTKGGELFF. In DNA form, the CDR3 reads TGTGCCACCAGCACAAAGGGCGGGGAGCTGTTTTTT.

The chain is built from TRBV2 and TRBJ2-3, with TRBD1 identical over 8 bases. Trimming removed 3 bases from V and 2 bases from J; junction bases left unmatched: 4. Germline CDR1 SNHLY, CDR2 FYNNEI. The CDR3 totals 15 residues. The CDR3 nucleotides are TGTGCCAGCAGTGATCAGGGGGCATTCACAGATACGCAGTATTTT. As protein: CASSDQGAFTDTQYF.

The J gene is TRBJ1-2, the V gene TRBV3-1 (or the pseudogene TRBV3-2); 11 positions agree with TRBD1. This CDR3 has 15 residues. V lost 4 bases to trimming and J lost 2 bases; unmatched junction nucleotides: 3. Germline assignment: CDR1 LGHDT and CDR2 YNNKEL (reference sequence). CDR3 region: CASSPDRGRNYGYTF. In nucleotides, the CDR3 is TGTGCCAGCAGCCCGGACAGGGGGCGCAACTATGGCTACACCTTC.